There are many counts of the clone carrying this T cell receptor beta chain. Its antigen is undetermined. The sample originates from a study of molecular identifiers for immune sequencing clone quantification. In the sort, naive CD8 T cells were defined as CD8+CD4-CCR7+CD45RA+. Study outcomes and limitations: Clonotypes surpassing 20 RNA copies contained over 97% of effector molecules, versus under 1% in naive cells.

The CDR3 length is 17 residues. Trimming at V came to 1 base and at J to 2 bases, leaving 10 bases not matched to a gene. Germline-derived CDR1 and CDR2 are SGHNT and YYREEE (reference sequence). Using its own MiXCR run on the PCR reads, TCRdb lists one record per CDR3 protein. The table includes approximately 500,000 distinct CDR3 sequences, roughly a fifth detected once. The TCR sequence derives from a human donor in good health. Some libraries in this study had Jurkat cell RNA spiked in. This chain uses TRBV5-4 with TRBJ2-5, with 8 bases fitting TRBD1. The specimen was naive CD8+ T cells from blood, with Jurkat cell RNA spiked in. Subset denoted: FACS-sorted CD8+CD4-CCR7+CD45RA+ naive T cells. The CDR3 nucleotides read TGTGCCAGCAGCTTGTGGTCCGGGACAGGAGGACAAGAGACCCAGTACTTC. It yields the protein CASSLWSGTGGQETQYF.